Shown below are 10 T cell receptor beta chains from a single sample sequenced in a study of shared clonotypes between healthy human individuals. CD45RO negativity and positive selection for CCR7 defined naive CD8 cells, a population that excluded terminally differentiated effector memory CD45RA+ cells. TCRdb's copy holds only in-frame clones and misses some; the assay was immunoSEQ multiplex PCR. The table records some 2,100,000 clones, under 95% of them present only once. The specimen was naive CD8+ T cells from PBMCs. The receptor set was obtained from a young man in good health. Some clones in this sample may be carry-over from other donors' samples.

The V gene is TRBV9, the J gene TRBJ2-5, with a possible D match to TRBD2 (7 bases). The CDR3 loop spans 19 amino acids. The germline gives CDR1 SGDLS, CDR2 YYNGEE. V dropped 4 bases and J dropped 5 bases, with 30 bases sitting between them. CDR3 sequence: CASSLGGAGLTRGGETQYF. The CDR3 DNA reads TGTGCCAGCAGCCTGGGGGGGGCAGGCCTCACCCGAGGAGGGGAGACCCAGTACTTC.

The chain is built from TRBV5-1 and TRBJ2-1; 12 bases map to TRBD2. The ends lost 4 bases at V and 4 bases at J; junction bases unmatched: 6. The CDR3 contains 16 residues. The germline V gene encodes CDR1 SGHRS and CDR2 YFSETQ. The CDR3 protein is CASSQRTSGVYNEQFF. The DNA for the CDR3 is TGCGCCAGCAGCCAAAGGACTAGCGGGGTTTACAATGAGCAGTTCTTC.

This sequence joins TRBV14 and TRBJ2-1; 7 positions match TRBD2. The CDR3 is 13 amino acids. Per germline, CDR1 SGHDN and CDR2 FVKESK. The V segment lost 1 base and the J segment 9 bases; nucleotides outside the gene matches: 3. The CDR3, as DNA: TGTGCCAGCAGCCAAGTTGCGGGAGTTGAGCAGTTCTTC. This encodes CASSQVAGVEQFF.

This clone was seen once. The chain is built from TRBV7-9 and TRBJ2-1; the match to TRBD2 covers 7 bases. This CDR3 has 16 residues. The germline CDR1 and CDR2 sequences are SEHNR and FQNEAQ (reference sequence). The junction had 8 bases not matched to a gene; V was cut back by 5 bases and J by 1 base. The CDR3 region is CASSQLGGRSYNEQFF. The CDR3 coding sequence is TGTGCCAGCAGCCAGTTGGGCGGGAGATCCTACAATGAGCAGTTCTTC.

The chain couples TRBV28 to TRBJ1-5; D is perhaps TRBD1 (5 bases). Germline V gives CDR1 MDHEN, CDR2 SYDVKM. The CDR3 totals 11 residues. Between the trimmed V and J ends, which lost 8 bases and 9 bases, there was a span of 11 bases. This CDR3 reads CASSRGLPQHF. CDR3 bases: TGTGCCAGCTCGCGGGGCCTGCCCCAGCATTTT.

V gene TRBV27 combines with J gene TRBJ1-5; D is ambiguous. From germline, CDR1 is MNHEY and CDR2 SMNVEV (reference sequence). The V gene lost 2 bases and the J gene lost 6 bases, with 20 bases spanning the gap. The CDR3 loop spans 17 amino acids. CDR3 sequence: CASSLQTLTEGSQPQHF. For the CDR3, the DNA is TGTGCCAGCAGTTTACAGACCCTAACGGAGGGCAGTCAGCCCCAGCATTTT.

J is TRBJ2-2 and V is TRBV27, with a tentative D call TRBD2 (7 bases). Germline CDR1 is MNHEY and CDR2 is SMNVEV (reference sequence). The CDR3 is 18 residues long. Deletions cut 6 bases from V and 3 bases from J, with 23 bases between. The CDR3 protein is CASSKPGIGGADTGELFF. The CDR3 DNA is TGTGCCAGCAGCAAACCGGGGATTGGGGGGGCGGACACCGGGGAGCTGTTTTTT.

A few counts support this clone. V and J are TRBV5-1 and TRBJ1-1, with no clear D. CDR1 and CDR2 (germline): SGHRS, YFSETQ. There are 13 residues in the CDR3. The V and J ends lost 0 bases and 4 bases respectively, with 7 bases between them. This CDR3 reads CASSLGPPTEAFF. The DNA of the CDR3 is TGCGCCAGCAGCTTGGGTCCCCCCACTGAAGCTTTCTTT.

This rearrangement joins TRBV27 to TRBJ2-1; 14 bases line up with TRBD2. The CDR3 length is 17 residues. Trimming took 2 bases from V and 7 from J; bases not matched to a gene: 7. Germline assignment: CDR1 MNHEY and CDR2 SMNVEV (reference sequence). In DNA, the CDR3 is TGTGCCAGCAGTTTAAGGGGACTAGCGGGAGTAGGTAATGAGCAGTTCTTC. Translated, it gives CASSLRGLAGVGNEQFF.

Notes on this clone: Different DNA sequences within this sample yield the same CDR3. The chain combines TRBV27 with TRBJ2-2; D possibly uses TRBD1 or TRBD2 (5 bases each). Per germline, CDR1 MNHEY and CDR2 SMNVEV (reference sequence). The CDR3 totals 13 residues. Between the trimmed V and J ends, which lost 2 bases and 6 bases, there was a span of 7 bases. For the CDR3, the DNA is TGTGCCAGCAGTTTACGGGGACCCGGGGAGCTGTTTTTT. Residues: CASSLRGPGELFF.